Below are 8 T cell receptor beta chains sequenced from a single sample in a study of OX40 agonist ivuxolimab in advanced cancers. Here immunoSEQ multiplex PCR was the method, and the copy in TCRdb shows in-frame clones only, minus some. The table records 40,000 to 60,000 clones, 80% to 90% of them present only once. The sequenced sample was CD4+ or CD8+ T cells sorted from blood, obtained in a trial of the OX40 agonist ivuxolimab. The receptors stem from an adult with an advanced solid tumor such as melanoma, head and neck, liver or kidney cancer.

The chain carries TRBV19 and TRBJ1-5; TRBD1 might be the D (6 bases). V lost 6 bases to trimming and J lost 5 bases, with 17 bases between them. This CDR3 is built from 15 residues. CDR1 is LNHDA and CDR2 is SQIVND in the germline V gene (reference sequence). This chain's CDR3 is CASRTQGFAYQPQHF. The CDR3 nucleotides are TGTGCCAGTAGGACACAGGGATTCGCCTATCAGCCCCAGCATTTT.

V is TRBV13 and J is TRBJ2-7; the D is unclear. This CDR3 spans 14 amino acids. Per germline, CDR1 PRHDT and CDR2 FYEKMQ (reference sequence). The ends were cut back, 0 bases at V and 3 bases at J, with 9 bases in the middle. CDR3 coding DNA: TGTGCCAGCAGCTTAGGAGGGCTGGGCTACGAGCAGTACTTC. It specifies CASSLGGLGYEQYF.

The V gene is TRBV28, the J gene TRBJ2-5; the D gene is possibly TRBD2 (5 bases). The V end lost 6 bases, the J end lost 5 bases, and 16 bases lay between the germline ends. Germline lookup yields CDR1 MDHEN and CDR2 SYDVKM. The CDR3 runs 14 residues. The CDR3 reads CASRTAGHGETQYF. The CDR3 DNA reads TGTGCCAGCAGAACCGCGGGCCACGGGGAGACCCAGTACTTC.

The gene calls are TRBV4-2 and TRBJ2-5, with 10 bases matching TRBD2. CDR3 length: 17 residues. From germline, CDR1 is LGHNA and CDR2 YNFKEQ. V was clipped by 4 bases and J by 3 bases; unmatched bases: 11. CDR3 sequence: CASSLTAAGGQKETQYF. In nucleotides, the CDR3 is TGTGCCAGCAGCCTAACGGCAGCGGGGGGGCAAAAAGAGACCCAGTACTTC.

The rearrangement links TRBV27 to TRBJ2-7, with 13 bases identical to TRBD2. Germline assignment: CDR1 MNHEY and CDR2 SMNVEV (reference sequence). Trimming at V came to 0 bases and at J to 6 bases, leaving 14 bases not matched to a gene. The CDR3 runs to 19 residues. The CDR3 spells CASSLSSLAGGIFNGEQYF. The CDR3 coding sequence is TGTGCCAGCAGTTTATCATCACTAGCGGGAGGGATCTTTAATGGCGAGCAGTACTTC.

The CDR3 DNA follows: TGTGCCTGGAGTGTACCAACAGAAGAGACCCAGTACTTC. It translates to CAWSVPTEETQYF. V is TRBV30 and J is TRBJ2-5; D ambiguous. There are 13 residues in the CDR3. Looked up from germline, CDR1 is GTSNPN and CDR2 is SVGIG (reference sequence). Trimming took off 0 bases at V and 3 bases at J, with 8 bases between the two ends.

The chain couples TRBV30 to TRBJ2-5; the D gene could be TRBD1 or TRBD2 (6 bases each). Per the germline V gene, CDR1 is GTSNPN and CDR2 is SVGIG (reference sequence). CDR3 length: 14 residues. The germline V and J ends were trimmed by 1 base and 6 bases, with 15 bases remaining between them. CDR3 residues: CAWSGQGGRKTQYF. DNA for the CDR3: TGTGCCTGGAGTGGACAAGGGGGGAGGAAGACCCAGTACTTC.

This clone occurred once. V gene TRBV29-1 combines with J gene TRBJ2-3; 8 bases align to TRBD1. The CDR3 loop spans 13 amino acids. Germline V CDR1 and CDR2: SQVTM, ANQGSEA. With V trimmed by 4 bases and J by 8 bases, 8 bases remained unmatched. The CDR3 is CSVVWQGASTQYF. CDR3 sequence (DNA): TGCAGCGTTGTCTGGCAGGGGGCGAGTACGCAGTATTTT.